This TCR beta chain was observed in a study of metastatic and nonmetastatic thyroid tumors. Study overall: Where malignant and benign thyroid patients were concerned, repertoires were compared across blood and tumor or nodule tissue.

This clone showed up many times. Its antigen is still unknown. Source study methods: For papillary thyroid cancer, a distant-metastasis classifier was constructed from CDR3 differences observed across clinicopathological groups. TCRdb used MiXCR to call clones anew from the PCR reads. These V and J calls rely on TCRdb rather than the paper's analysis. The profile shows 65,000 or so clones, roughly 4% of them singletons. Thyroid surgery had not been preceded by any treatment in any patient. General study findings and limits: Compared with benign nodules, malignant thyroid tumors were reported to have significantly higher TCR beta diversity in both blood and tumor.

Sequencing was done on a sample of blood. The clonotype originates from a female donor with papillary thyroid cancer or a benign thyroid nodule (not recorded which). Some clones in this sample may be carry-over from other donors' samples.

The CDR3 bases are TGTGCCAGCAGTGAAGTGGGCAGGGTTGGAACGCAGTACTTC. Protein: CASSEVGRVGTQYF. The rearrangement joins TRBV6-1 to TRBJ2-7, with D tentatively TRBD1 (5 bases). The germline V gene encodes CDR1 MNHNS and CDR2 SASEGT. Deletions cut 1 base from V and 9 bases from J, with 16 bases between. The CDR3 sequence is 14 residues long.